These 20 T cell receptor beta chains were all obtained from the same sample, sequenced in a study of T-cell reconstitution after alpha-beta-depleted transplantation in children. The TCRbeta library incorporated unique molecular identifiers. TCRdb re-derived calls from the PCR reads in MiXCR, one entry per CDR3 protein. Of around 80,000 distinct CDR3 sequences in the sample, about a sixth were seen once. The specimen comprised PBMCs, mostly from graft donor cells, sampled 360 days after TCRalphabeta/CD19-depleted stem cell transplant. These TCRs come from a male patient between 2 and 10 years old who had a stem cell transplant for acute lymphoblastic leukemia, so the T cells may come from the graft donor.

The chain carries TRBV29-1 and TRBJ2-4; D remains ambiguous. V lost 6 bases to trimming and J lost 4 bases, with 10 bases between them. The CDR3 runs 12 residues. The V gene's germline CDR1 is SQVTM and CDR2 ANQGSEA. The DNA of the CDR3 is TGCAGCGTGTCCATCGGGAAAAACATTCAGTACTTC. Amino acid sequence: CSVSIGKNIQYF.

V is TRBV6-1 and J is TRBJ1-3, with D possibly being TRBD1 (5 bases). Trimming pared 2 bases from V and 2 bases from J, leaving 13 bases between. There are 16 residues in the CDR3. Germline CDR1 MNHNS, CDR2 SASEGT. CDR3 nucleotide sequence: TGTGCCAGCAGTGAATGGTGGGGGAAGACTGGAAACACCATATATTTT. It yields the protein CASSEWWGKTGNTIYF.

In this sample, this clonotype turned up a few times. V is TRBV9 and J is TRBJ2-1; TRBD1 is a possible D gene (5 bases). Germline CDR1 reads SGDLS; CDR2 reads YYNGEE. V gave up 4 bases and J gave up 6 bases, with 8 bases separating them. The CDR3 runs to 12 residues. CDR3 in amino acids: CASSPRVNEQFF. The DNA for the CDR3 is TGTGCCAGCAGCCCCAGGGTCAATGAGCAGTTCTTC.

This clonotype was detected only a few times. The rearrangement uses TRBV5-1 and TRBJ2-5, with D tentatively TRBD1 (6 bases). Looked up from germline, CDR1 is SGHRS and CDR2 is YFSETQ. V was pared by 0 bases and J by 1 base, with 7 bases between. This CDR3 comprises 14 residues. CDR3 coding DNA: TGCGCCAGCAGCTTGGGGACAGTCCAAGAGACCCAGTACTTC. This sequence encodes CASSLGTVQETQYF.

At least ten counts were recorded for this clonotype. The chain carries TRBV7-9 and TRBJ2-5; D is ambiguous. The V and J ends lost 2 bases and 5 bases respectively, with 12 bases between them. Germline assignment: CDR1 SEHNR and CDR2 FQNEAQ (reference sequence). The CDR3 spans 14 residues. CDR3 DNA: TGTGCCAGCAGCTTATCCCAGGTTGAGGAGACCCAGTACTTC. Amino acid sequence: CASSLSQVEETQYF.

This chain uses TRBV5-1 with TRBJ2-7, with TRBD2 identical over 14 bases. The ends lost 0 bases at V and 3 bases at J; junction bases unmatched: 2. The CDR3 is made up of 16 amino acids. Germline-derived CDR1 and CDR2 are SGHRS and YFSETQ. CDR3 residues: CASSLAGTSGSYEQYF. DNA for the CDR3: TGCGCCAGCAGCTTGGCCGGGACTAGCGGGAGCTACGAGCAGTACTTC. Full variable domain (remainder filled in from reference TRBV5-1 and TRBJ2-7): KAGVTQTPRYLIKTRGQQVTLSCSPISGHRSVSWYQQTPGQGLQFLFEYFSETQRNKGNFPGRFSGRQFSNSRSEMNVSTLELGDSALYLCASSLAGTSGSYEQYFGPGTRLTVT.

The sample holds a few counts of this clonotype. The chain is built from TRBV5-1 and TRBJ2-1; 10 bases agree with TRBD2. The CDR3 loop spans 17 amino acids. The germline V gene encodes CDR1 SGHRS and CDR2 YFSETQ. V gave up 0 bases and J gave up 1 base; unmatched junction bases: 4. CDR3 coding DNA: TGCGCCAGCAGCTTGGCGGCTAGCGGGAGTTCCTACAATGAGCAGTTCTTC. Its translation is CASSLAASGSSYNEQFF.

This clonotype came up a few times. CDR3: CASSRGTANTGELFF. The CDR3 region has the DNA TGCGCCAGCAGCCGGGGGACGGCGAACACCGGGGAGCTGTTTTTT. V and J are TRBV4-1 and TRBJ2-2; tentatively, D is TRBD1 or TRBD2 (5 bases each). The CDR3 is 15 residues long. Germline CDR1 reads MGHRA; CDR2 reads YSYEKL. V was clipped by 4 bases and J by 0 bases, with 9 bases between them.

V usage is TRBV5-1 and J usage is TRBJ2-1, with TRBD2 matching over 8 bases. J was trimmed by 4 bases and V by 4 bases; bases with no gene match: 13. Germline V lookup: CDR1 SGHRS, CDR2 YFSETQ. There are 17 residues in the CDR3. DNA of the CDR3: TGCGCCAGCAGCCTGGGGCCGGGACTAGAGGGGTACAATGAGCAGTTCTTC. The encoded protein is CASSLGPGLEGYNEQFF.

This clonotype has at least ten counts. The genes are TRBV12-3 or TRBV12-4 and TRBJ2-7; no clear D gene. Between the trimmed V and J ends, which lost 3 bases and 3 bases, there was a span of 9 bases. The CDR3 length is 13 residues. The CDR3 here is CASSLWGGYEQYF. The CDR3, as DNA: TGTGCCAGCAGTTTGTGGGGTGGCTACGAGCAGTACTTC.

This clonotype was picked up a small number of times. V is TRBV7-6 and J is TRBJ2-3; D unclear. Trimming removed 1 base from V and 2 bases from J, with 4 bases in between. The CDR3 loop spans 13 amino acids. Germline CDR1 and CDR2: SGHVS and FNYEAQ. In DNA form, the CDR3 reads TGTGCCAGCAGCTTAGGCCTCACAGATACGCAGTATTTT. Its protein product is CASSLGLTDTQYF.

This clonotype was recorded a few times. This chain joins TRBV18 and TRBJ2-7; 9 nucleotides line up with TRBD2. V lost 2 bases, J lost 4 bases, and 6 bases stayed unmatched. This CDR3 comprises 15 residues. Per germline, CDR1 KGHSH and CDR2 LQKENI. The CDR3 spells CASSPSLAGTYEQYF. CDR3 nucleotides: TGTGCCAGCTCACCAAGCCTAGCGGGAACATACGAGCAGTACTTC.

CDR3 in amino acids: CASSLSGISTDTQYF. Written as DNA, the CDR3 is TGTGCCAGCAGTTTATCCGGGATTAGCACAGATACGCAGTATTTT. The J gene is TRBJ2-3, the V gene TRBV12-3 or TRBV12-4; a weak D match, TRBD2 (5 bases). V lost 2 bases to trimming and J lost 0 bases, with 9 bases between them. CDR3 length: 15 amino acids.

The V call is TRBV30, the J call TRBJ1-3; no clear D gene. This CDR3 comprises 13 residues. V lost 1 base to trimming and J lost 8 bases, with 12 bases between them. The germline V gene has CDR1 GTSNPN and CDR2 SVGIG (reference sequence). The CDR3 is CAWSESGRHTIYF. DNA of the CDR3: TGTGCCTGGAGTGAGTCCGGTAGGCACACCATATATTTT.

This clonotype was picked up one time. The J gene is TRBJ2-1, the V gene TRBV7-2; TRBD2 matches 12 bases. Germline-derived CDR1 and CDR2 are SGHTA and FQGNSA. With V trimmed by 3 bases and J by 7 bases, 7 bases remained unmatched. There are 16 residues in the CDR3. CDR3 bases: TGTGCCAGCAGCTTGCGACTAGCGGGAGACTATAATGAGCAGTTCTTC. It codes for CASSLRLAGDYNEQFF.

The CDR3, as DNA: TGTGCCAGCAGCCAAGATATAGTAGCGGGAGTACCCGGGACCCAGTACTTC. Translating gives CASSQDIVAGVPGTQYF. The rearrangement links TRBV3-1 to TRBJ2-5; 9 bases agree with TRBD2. CDR3 length equals 17 residues. The germline V gene encodes CDR1 LGHDT and CDR2 YNNKEL (reference sequence). With 0 bases clipped from V and 7 bases from J, the junction kept 12 bases outside the gene matches.

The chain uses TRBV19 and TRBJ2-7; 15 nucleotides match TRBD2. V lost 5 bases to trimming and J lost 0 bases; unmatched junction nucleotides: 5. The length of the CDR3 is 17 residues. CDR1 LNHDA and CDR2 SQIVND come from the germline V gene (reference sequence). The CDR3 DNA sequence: TGTGCCAGTAGTCAGGGACTAGCGGGAGGCAGCTCCTACGAGCAGTACTTC. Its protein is CASSQGLAGGSSYEQYF.

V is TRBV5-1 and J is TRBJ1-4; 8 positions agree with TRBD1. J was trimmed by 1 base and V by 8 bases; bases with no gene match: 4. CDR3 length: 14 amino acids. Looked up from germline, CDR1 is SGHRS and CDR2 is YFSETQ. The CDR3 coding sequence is TGCGCCAGTCATACAGGGGGAACTAATGAAAAACTGTTTTTT. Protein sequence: CASHTGGTNEKLFF.

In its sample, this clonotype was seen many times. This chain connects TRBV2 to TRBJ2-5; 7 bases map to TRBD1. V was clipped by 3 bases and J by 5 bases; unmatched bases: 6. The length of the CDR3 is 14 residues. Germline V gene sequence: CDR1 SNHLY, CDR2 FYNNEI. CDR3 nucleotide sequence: TGTGCCAGCAGTGAGCAGACAGGGTCGGAGACCCAGTACTTC. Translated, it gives CASSEQTGSETQYF. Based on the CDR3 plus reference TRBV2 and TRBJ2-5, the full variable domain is EPEVTQTPSHQVTQMGQEVILRCVPISNHLYFYWYRQILGQKVEFLVSFYNNEISEKSEIFDDQFSVERPDGSNFTLKIRSTKLEDSAMYFCASSEQTGSETQYFGPGTRLLVL.

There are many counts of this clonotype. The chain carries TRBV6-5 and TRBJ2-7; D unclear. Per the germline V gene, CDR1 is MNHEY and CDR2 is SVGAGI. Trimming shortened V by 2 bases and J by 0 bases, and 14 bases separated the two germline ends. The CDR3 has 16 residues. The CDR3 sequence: CASSYGWALSSYEQYF. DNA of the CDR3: TGTGCCAGCAGTTACGGGTGGGCCCTTAGCTCCTACGAGCAGTACTTC.